The 8 T cell receptor beta chains below were found in one sample sequenced in a study of blood T cell repertoires in COVID-19. Assay used: immunoSEQ multiplex PCR; TCRdb lists only in-frame clones, some missing. The sample comprises tens of thousands of clones, more than 80% of which are singletons, and approximately 13% rests with the top ten. Sequenced material: peripheral blood. These receptors were collected from a human donor in a cohort sampled during active COVID-19.

This chain uses TRBV29-1 with TRBJ2-1; D is perhaps TRBD1 (5 bases). CDR3 size: 11 residues. The germline V gene has CDR1 SQVTM and CDR2 ANQGSEA. The ends were cut back, 5 bases at V and 5 bases at J, with 7 bases in the middle. Written as DNA, the CDR3 is TGCAGCGTTACAGGCCACAATGAGCAGTTCTTC. Residues: CSVTGHNEQFF.

CDR3 in DNA: TGTGCCAGCAGTCTGGGGCAGACTGAAGCTTTCTTT. Its protein is CASSLGQTEAFF. V is TRBV19 and J is TRBJ1-1; TRBD1 is a possible D gene (5 bases). The V end was cut by 9 bases, the J end by 5 bases, with 13 bases between. The CDR3 is 12 amino acids. Per germline, CDR1 LNHDA and CDR2 SQIVND (reference sequence).

The CDR3 reads CASSLITGGYGYTF. In DNA form, the CDR3 reads TGTGCCAGCAGCTTAATCACAGGGGGGTATGGCTACACCTTC. The J gene is TRBJ1-2, the V gene TRBV5-5; 8 positions agree with TRBD1. The germline gives CDR1 SGHKS, CDR2 YYEKEE (reference sequence). The V segment lost 2 bases and the J segment 5 bases; nucleotides outside the gene matches: 5. CDR3 length: 14 amino acids.

This chain joins TRBV7-9 and TRBJ2-5; TRBD2 might be the D (6 bases). This CDR3 contains 14 residues. CDR1 SEHNR and CDR2 FQNEAQ come from the germline V gene (reference sequence). Trimming shortened V by 8 bases and J by 6 bases, and 19 bases separated the two germline ends. DNA of the CDR3: TGTGCCAGCGGTTCCTCATGGGCGGGGCAGACCCAGTACTTC. As protein: CASGSSWAGQTQYF.

The chain combines TRBV14 with TRBJ1-1; 7 bases align to TRBD1. CDR1 and CDR2 from the germline V gene are SGHDN and FVKESK. Losses at the gene ends were 2 bases for V and 4 bases for J; bases not matched to a gene: 4. The CDR3 totals 14 residues. The CDR3 is CASSQWQGGTEAFF. Here the CDR3 DNA reads TGTGCCAGCAGCCAATGGCAGGGGGGCACTGAAGCTTTCTTT.

The chain combines TRBV4-2 with TRBJ1-1; 9 bases match TRBD1. The V gene end was trimmed by 0 bases and the J gene end by 4 bases; junction bases not matched to a gene: 15. CDR1 LGHNA and CDR2 YNFKEQ come from the germline V gene. There are 19 residues in the CDR3. CDR3 loop: CASSQDLPNRGHGSTEAFF. CDR3 DNA sequence: TGTGCCAGCAGCCAAGATCTTCCTAACAGGGGGCACGGGAGCACTGAAGCTTTCTTT.

The CDR3 protein is CASSLRQNTEAFF. In DNA, the CDR3 is TGTGCCAGCAGTTTAAGACAGAACACTGAAGCTTTCTTT. The chain employs TRBV28 and TRBJ1-1, with D hard to call. With 2 bases removed from V and 1 base from J, the gap between germline ends came to 5 bases. The CDR3 sequence is 13 residues long. CDR1 and CDR2 from the germline V gene are MDHEN and SYDVKM.

The CDR3 spells CASSLNRVWNNQPQHF. The CDR3 DNA sequence: TGTGCCAGCAGCCTAAACAGGGTTTGGAACAATCAGCCCCAGCATTTT. This chain uses TRBV28 with TRBJ1-5; D perhaps matches TRBD1 (6 bases). The CDR3 contains 16 residues. Germline CDR1 MDHEN, CDR2 SYDVKM. Trimming cost V 6 bases and J 3 bases, with 18 bases left between them.